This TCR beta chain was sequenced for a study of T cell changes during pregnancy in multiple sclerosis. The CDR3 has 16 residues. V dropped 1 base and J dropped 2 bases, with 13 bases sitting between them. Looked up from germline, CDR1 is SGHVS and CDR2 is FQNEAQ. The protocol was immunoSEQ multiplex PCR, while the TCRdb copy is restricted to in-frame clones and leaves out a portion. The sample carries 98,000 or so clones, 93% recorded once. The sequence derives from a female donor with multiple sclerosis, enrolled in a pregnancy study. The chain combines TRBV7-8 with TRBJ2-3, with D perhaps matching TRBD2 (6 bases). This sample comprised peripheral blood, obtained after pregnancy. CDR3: CASSLVRDFFTDTQYF. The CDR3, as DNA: TGTGCCAGCAGCTTAGTCCGGGACTTCTTCACAGATACGCAGTATTTT.